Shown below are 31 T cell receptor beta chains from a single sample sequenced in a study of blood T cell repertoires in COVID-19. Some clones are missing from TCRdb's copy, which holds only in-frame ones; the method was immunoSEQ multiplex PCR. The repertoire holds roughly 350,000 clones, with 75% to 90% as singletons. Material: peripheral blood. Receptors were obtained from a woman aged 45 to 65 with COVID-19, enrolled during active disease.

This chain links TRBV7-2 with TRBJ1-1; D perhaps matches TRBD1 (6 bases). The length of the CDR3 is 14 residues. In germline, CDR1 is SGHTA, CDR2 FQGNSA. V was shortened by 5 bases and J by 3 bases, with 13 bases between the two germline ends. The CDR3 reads CASSPTGSDTEAFF. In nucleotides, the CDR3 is TGTGCCAGCAGCCCGACAGGATCGGACACTGAAGCTTTCTTT.

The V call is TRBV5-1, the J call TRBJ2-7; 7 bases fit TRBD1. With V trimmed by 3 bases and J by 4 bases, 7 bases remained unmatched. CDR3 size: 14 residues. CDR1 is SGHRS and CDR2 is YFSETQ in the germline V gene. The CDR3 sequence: CASSSRQGPYEQYF. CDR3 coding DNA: TGCGCCAGCAGCTCGCGACAGGGTCCTTACGAGCAGTACTTC.

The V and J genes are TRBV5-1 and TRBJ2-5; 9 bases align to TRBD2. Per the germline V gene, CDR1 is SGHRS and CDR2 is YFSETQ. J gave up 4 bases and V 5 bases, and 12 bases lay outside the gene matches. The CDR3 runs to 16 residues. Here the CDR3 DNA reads TGCGCCAGCAGTCAGACCGCGGGGGGGCGAGGAGAGACCCAGTACTTC. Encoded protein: CASSQTAGGRGETQYF.

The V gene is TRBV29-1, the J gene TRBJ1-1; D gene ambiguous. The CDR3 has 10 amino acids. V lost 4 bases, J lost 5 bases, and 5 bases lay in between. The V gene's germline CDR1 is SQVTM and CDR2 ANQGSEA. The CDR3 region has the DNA TGCAGCGTTGGCAGGACTGAAGCTTTCTTT. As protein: CSVGRTEAFF.

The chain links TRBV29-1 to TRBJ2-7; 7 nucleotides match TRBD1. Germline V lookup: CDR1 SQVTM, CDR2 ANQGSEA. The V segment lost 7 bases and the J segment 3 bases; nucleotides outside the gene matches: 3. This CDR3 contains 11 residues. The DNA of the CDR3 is TGCAGCGCACACAGGGGCTACGAGCAGTACTTC. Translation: CSAHRGYEQYF.

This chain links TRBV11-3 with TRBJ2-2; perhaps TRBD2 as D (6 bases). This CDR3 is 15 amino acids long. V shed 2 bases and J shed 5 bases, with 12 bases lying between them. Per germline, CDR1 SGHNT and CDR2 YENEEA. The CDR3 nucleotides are TGTGCCAGCAGCTTAATGAGTCGGGGGACCGGGGAGCTGTTTTTT. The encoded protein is CASSLMSRGTGELFF. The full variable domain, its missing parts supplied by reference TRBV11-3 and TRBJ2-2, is EAGVVQSPRYKIIEKKQPVAFWCNPISGHNTLYWYLQNLGQGPELLIRYENEEAVDDSQLPKDRFSAERLKGVDSTLKIQPAELGDSAVYLCASSLMSRGTGELFFGEGSRLTVL.

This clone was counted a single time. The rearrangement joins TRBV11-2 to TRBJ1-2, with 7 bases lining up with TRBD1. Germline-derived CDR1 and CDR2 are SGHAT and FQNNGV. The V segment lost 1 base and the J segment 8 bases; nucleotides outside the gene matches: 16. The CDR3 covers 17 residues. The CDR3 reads CASSLGSAGGLSSGYTF. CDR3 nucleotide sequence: TGTGCCAGCAGCTTAGGCTCGGCAGGGGGTCTCTCCTCGGGCTACACCTTC.

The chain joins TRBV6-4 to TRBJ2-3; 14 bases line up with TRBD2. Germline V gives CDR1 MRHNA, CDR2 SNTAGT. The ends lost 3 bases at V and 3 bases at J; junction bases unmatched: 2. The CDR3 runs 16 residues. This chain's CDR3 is CASSEGLAGGTDTQYF. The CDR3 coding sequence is TGTGCCAGCAGTGAAGGACTAGCGGGAGGTACAGATACGCAGTATTTT.

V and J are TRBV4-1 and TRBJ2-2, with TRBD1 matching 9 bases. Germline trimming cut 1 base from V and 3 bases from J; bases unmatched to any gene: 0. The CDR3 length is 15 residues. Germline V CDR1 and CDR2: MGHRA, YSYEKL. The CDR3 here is CASSQGDRDTGELFF. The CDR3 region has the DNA TGCGCCAGCAGCCAAGGGGACAGGGACACCGGGGAGCTGTTTTTT.

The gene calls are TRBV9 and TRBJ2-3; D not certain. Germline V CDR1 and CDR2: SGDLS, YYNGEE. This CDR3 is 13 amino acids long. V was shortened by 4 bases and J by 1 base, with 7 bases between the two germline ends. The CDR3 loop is CASSPPGTDTQYF. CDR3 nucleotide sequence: TGTGCCAGCAGCCCCCCTGGCACAGATACGCAGTATTTT. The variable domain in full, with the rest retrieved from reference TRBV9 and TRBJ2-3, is DSGVTQTPKHLITATGQRVTLRCSPRSGDLSVYWYQQSLDQGLQFLIQYYNGEERAKGNILERFSAQQFPDLHSELNLSSLELGDSALYFCASSPPGTDTQYFGPGTRLTVL.

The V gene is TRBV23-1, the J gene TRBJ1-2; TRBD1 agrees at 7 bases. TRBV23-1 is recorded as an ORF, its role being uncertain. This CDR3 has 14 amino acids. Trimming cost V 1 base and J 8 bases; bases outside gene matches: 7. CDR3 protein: CASSQWEGGAGYTF. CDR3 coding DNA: TGCGCCAGCAGTCAATGGGAAGGGGGCGCCGGCTACACCTTC.

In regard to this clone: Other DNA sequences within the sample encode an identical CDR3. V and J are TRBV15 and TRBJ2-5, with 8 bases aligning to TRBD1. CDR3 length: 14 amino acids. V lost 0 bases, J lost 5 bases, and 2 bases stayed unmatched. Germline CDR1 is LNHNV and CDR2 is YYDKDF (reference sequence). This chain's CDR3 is CATSRDRGQETQYF. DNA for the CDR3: TGTGCCACCAGCAGAGACAGGGGGCAGGAGACCCAGTACTTC.

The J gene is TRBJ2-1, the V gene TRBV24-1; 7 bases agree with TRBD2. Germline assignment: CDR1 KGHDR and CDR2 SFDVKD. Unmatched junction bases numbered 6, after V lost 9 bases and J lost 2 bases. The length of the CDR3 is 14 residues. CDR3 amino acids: CATRRREPYNEQFF. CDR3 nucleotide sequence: TGTGCCACCCGCCGGCGGGAGCCCTACAATGAGCAGTTCTTC.

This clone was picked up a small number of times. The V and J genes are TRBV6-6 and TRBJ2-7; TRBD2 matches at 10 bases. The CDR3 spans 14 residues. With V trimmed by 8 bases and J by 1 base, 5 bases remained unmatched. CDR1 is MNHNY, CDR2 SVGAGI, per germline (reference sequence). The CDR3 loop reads CASCRTSGSYEQYF. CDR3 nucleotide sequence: TGTGCCAGCTGTCGGACTAGCGGTTCCTACGAGCAGTACTTC.

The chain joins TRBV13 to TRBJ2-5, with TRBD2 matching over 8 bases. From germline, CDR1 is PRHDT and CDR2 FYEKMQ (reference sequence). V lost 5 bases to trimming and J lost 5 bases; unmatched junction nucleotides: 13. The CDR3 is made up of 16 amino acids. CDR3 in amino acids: CASSAILREGLETQYF. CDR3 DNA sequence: TGTGCCAGCAGCGCCATTTTACGGGAGGGCCTGGAGACCCAGTACTTC.

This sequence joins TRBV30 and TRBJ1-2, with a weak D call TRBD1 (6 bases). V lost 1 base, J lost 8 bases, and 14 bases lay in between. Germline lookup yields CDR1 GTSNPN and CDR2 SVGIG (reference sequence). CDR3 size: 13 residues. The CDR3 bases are TGTGCCTGGAGTGCCACGAACAGGGAGGGCTACACCTTC. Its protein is CAWSATNREGYTF. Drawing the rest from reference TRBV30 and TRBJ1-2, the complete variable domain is SQTIHQWPATLVQPVGSPLSLECTVEGTSNPNLYWYRQAAGRGLQLLFYSVGIGQISSEVPQNLSASRPQDRQFILSSKKLLLSDSGFYLCAWSATNREGYTFGSGTRLTVV.

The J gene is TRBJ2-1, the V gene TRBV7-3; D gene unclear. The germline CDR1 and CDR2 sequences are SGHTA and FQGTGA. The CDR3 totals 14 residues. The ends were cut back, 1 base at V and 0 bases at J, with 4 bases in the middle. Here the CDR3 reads CASSLKSSYNEQFF. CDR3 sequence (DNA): TGTGCCAGCAGCTTAAAGAGCTCCTACAATGAGCAGTTCTTC.

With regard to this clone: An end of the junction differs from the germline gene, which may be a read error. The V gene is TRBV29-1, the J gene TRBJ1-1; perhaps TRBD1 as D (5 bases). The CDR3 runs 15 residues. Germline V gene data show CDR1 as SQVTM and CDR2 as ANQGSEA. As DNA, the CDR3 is TGCAGCGTCGAAGGGGACTCGAGCGGGTTTACTGAAGCTTTCTTT. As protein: CSVEGDSSGFTEAFF.

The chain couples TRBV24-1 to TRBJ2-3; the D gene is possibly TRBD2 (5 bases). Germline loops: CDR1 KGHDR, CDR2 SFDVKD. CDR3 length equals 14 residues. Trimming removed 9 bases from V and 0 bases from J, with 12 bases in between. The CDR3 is CATHPGSSTDTQYF. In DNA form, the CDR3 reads TGTGCCACCCACCCGGGATCTAGCACAGATACGCAGTATTTT.

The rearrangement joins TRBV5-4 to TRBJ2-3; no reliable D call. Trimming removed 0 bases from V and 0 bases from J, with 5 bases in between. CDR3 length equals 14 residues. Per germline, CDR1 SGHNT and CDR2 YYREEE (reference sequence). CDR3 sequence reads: CASSLDQSTDTQYF. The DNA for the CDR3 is TGTGCCAGCAGCTTGGATCAGAGCACAGATACGCAGTATTTT.

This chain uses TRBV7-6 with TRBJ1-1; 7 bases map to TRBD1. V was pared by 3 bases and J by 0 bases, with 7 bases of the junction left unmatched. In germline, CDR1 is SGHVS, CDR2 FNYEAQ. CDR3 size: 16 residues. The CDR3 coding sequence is TGTGCCAGCAGCTTGCTTGAGGGGGCTATGAACACTGAAGCTTTCTTT. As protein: CASSLLEGAMNTEAFF.

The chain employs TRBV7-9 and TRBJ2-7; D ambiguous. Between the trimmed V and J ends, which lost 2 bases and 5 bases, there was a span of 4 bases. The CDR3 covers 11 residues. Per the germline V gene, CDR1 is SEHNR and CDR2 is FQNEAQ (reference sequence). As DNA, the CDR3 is TGTGCCAGCAGCTTATTCGACGAGCAGTACTTC. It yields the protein CASSLFDEQYF.

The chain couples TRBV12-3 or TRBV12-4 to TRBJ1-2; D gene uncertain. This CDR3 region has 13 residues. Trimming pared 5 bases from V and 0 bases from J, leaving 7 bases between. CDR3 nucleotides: TGTGCCAGCAGTCCAGGCGCTAACTATGGCTACACCTTC. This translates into CASSPGANYGYTF.

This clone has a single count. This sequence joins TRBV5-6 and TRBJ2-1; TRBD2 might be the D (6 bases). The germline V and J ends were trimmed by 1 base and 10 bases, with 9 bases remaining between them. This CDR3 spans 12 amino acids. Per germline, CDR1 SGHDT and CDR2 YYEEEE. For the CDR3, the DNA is TGTGCCAGCAGCTTGAGGGCGGGGGAGCAGTTCTTC. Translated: CASSLRAGEQFF.

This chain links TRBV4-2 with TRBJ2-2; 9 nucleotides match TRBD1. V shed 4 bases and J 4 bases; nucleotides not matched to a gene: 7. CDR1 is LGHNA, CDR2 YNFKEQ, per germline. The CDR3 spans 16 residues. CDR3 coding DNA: TGTGCCAGCAGCCCCCCGGGACAGGGATCCACCGGGGAGCTGTTTTTT. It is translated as CASSPPGQGSTGELFF.

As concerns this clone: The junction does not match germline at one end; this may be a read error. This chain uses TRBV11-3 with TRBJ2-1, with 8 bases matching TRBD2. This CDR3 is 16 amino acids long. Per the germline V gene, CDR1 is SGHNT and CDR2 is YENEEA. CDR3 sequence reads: CASSSLYSGETTKQVF. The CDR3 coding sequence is TGTGCCAGCAGCTCCCTATATAGCGGGGAAACTACGAAGCAGGTCTTC.

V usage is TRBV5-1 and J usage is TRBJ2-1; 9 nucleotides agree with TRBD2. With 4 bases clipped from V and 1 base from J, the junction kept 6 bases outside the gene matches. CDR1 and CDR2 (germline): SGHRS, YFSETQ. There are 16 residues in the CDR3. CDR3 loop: CASSVGLALSYNEQFF. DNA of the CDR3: TGCGCCAGCAGCGTAGGACTAGCGCTTTCCTACAATGAGCAGTTCTTC.

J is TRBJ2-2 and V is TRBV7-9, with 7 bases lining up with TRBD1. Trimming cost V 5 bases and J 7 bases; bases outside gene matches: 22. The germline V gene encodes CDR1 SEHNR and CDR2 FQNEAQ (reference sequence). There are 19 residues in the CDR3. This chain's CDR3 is CASSTDRLWTAVRNGELFF. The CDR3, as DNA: TGTGCCAGCAGCACGGACAGGTTATGGACCGCGGTCCGGAACGGGGAGCTGTTTTTT.

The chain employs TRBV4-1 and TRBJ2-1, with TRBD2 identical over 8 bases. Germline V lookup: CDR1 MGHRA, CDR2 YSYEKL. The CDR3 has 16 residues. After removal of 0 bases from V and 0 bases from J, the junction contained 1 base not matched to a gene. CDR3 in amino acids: CASSQDAGGSYNEQFF. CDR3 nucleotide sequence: TGCGCCAGCAGCCAAGACGCGGGGGGCTCCTACAATGAGCAGTTCTTC.

In DNA form, the CDR3 reads TGTGCCAGCTCACCACGTTGGGACAGCCAAGAGACCCAGTACTTC. Its protein product is CASSPRWDSQETQYF. The chain combines TRBV18 with TRBJ2-5, with 7 bases that match TRBD1. Trimming at V came to 1 base and at J to 1 base, leaving 3 bases not matched to a gene. Germline V lookup: CDR1 KGHSH, CDR2 LQKENI. The CDR3 runs to 15 residues.

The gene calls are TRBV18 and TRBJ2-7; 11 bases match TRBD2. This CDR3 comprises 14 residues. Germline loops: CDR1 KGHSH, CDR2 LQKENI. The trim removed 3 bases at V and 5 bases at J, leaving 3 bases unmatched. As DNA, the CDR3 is TGTGCCAGCTCACCCGGGACTAGCGGCGACGAGCAGTACTTC. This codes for CASSPGTSGDEQYF. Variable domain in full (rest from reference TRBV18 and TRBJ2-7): NAGVMQNPRHLVRRRGQEARLRCSPMKGHSHVYWYRQLPEEGLKFMVYLQKENIIDESGMPKERFSAEFPKEGPSILRIQQVVRGDSAAYFCASSPGTSGDEQYFGPGTRLTVT.